The clone carrying this TCR beta chain was detected only a few times. Its specificity is unknown. The record originates from a study of cytomegalovirus exposure and HLA in healthy donors. Study background: A preliminary data release comprised around 85 million unique TCRs obtained from HLA-typed donors. Study-wide findings and caveats: Among the most significant clusters, several appeared linked to common viral pathogens in a later analysis. TCR beta sequences numbering 15,000 to 20,000 were associated with HLA alleles at 0.05 false discovery rate in a later analysis.

There are 15 residues in the CDR3. Germline V lookup: CDR1 ENHRY, CDR2 SYGVKD. V was clipped by 7 bases and J by 8 bases; unmatched bases: 13. Primers included in the PCR were 60 Vbeta and 13 Jbeta primers. Sequencing was performed with immunoSEQ multiplex PCR; in TCRdb, only in-frame clones are kept and a portion is missing. The repertoire holds approximately 40,000 clones, with about 66% as singletons. The chain combines TRBV10-3 with TRBJ1-2; 10 bases map to TRBD1. The receptor comes from a man in his fifties in good health and CMV-seropositive. What was sequenced was PBMCs. CDR3 in DNA: TGTGCCATCACCCAGACCGGGACAGGGGAGGAGGGCTACACCTTC. Protein product: CAITQTGTGEEGYTF.